This is a list of T cell receptor beta chains from one sample in a study of blood T cell repertoires in COVID-19. Method: immunoSEQ multiplex PCR; TCRdb's copy keeps in-frame clones and lacks some. The repertoire holds 150,000 to 200,000 clones, with roughly 85% as singletons. Sequences were obtained from peripheral blood. All receptors derive from a man in his fifties or sixties with acute or convalescent COVID-19. Each CDR3 is given with its conserved first and last residue. A D gene is named only where the DNA matches it firmly. Part of the rows lack a size; the others show once, few, many or a class for expanded clones.

>TRBV7-9|NA|NA|TRBJ2-1
TGTGCCAGCAGCCCCCGAGGAGGGCCGCCCTGGCAGTTCTTC
CASSPRGGPPWQFF
>TRBV7-2|NA|NA|TRBJ2-7
TGTGCCAGCAGCTTAGTTCCCCCTAGCGTTACCTACGAGCAGTACTTC
CASSLVPPSVTYEQYF
>TRBV11-2|NA|TRBD2|TRBJ2-3
TGTGCCAGCAGCGGTCGGACTAGCGGGAGAATTACTAGCACAGATACGCAGTATTTT
CASSGRTSGRITSTDTQYF
>TRBV3-1/TRBV3-2|NA|TRBD1|TRBJ1-6
TGTGCCAGCAGGGGTCGGACAGGGGCCACCAATTCACCCCTCCACTTT
CASRGRTGATNSPLHF
>TRBV13|NA|TRBD1|TRBJ1-3
TGTGCCAGCAGCTTAGGCAGTTACAGGGGCGGAAACACCATATATTTT
CASSLGSYRGGNTIYF
>TRBV28|NA|NA|TRBJ1-6
TGTGCCAGCAAGGGGGGGGATTCACCCCTCCACTTT
CASKGGDSPLHF
>TRBV5-1|NA|NA|TRBJ1-1
TGCGCCAGCAGCCCCCTACCAAACACTGAAGCTTTCTTT
CASSPLPNTEAFF
>TRBV7-9|NA|NA|TRBJ1-5
TGTGCCAGCAGCTTCGGGGGGAATAGCAATCAGCCCCAGCATTTT
CASSFGGNSNQPQHF
>TRBV7-2|NA|NA|TRBJ1-1
TGTGCCAGCAGCTTCGTCACAGTCAACACTGAAGCTTTCTTT
CASSFVTVNTEAFF
>TRBV19|once|NA|TRBJ2-7
TGTGCCAGTAGGACTGACTCCCACGAGCAGTACTTC
CASRTDSHEQYF
>TRBV5-1|NA|TRBD1|TRBJ2-2
TGCGCCAGCAGCTTTCTGACCGGGACAGGGCGATTCGCCGGGGAGCTGTTTTTT
CASSFLTGTGRFAGELFF
>TRBV6-4|NA|TRBD1|TRBJ1-2
TGTGCCAGCCCGGGACAGGGTGACTATGGCTACACCTTC
CASPGQGDYGYTF
>TRBV28|NA|NA|TRBJ1-1
TGTGCCAGCAGTTTCGGCAGGGAGGGCACTGAAGCTTTCTTT
CASSFGREGTEAFF
>TRBV5-1|NA|TRBD1|TRBJ1-4
TGCGCCAGCAGTGGACAGGGTCCCCGTAGTGAAAAACTGTTTTTT
CASSGQGPRSEKLFF
>TRBV28|NA|NA|TRBJ1-2
TGTGCCAGCAGTTTGGGCAGGGTTGGAAACTATGGCTACACCTTC
CASSLGRVGNYGYTF
>TRBV2|NA|TRBD2|TRBJ2-4
TGTGCCAGCAGGACGGGGGGAGAGGGCATTCAGTACTTC
CASRTGGEGIQYF
>TRBV2|NA|NA|TRBJ1-1
TGTGCCAGCAGCGGACAGCCCTTTAACACTGAAGCTTTCTTT
CASSGQPFNTEAFF
>TRBV5-1|NA|NA|TRBJ2-7
TGCGCCAGCAGCCTGTTAGGGACTTACTACGAGCAGTACTTC
CASSLLGTYYEQYF